The sequence of this T cell receptor beta chain was determined in a study of shared clonotypes between healthy human individuals. As regards this clone: No antigen is known for it.

The donor population consisted of healthy HIV-negative adults with no recent acute infections or vaccinations. Every contributor of samples was a Caucasian grown-up residing in Nashville, Tennessee. The germline V gene has CDR1 LGHNA and CDR2 YSLEER. V lost 6 bases, J lost 1 base, and 7 bases stayed unmatched. This CDR3 region has 15 residues. About 30,000 T cell genomes, or approximately 200 ng DNA, went into the sorted-subset replicate PCRs. Only in-frame clones appear in the TCRdb table, and some are missing; sequencing was by immunoSEQ multiplex PCR. The table includes roughly 1.5 million clones, 98% detected once. Study conclusions and caveats: Clonotype sharing across several donors was observed for 4% to 5.5% of naive CD4 clonotypes.

The chain carries TRBV4-3 and TRBJ1-1; the match to TRBD1 covers 8 bases. The receptor's source is a man aged 25-45 years in good health. Sequenced: naive CD4+ T cells sorted from blood. The subset is: CD45RA+ positively selected. CDR3 protein: CASRGQDRANTEAFF. The CDR3 nucleotides read TGCGCCAGCAGGGGACAGGACAGGGCGAACACTGAAGCTTTCTTT.